The rows below give T cell receptor beta chains drawn from one sample of a study of blood T cell repertoires in COVID-19. Only in-frame clones appear in the TCRdb table, and some are missing; sequencing was by immunoSEQ multiplex PCR. This sample has fewer than 250,000 clones; approximately 81% occur once, and the top ten carry around 20%. The material sequenced was peripheral blood. The receptors were gathered from a human donor in a cohort sampled during active COVID-19. The CDR3 runs from the conserved cysteine through the conserved F or W.

j_call v_call cdr3_aa
TRBJ2-2 TRBV14 CASSQVTDTGELFF
TRBJ2-5 TRBV28 CASSPWTGDFLYQETQYF
TRBJ2-4 TRBV15 CATSRTQGAGNIQYF
TRBJ2-3 TRBV2 CASSALAGFPDTQYF
TRBJ1-5 TRBV4-1 CASSQGIQGVGDQPQHF
TRBJ1-1 TRBV15 CATSRWEPEAFF
TRBJ2-3 TRBV5-1 CASSLAMGRDTQYF
TRBJ2-2 TRBV2 CASSDQGGNTGELFF
TRBJ2-1 TRBV24-1 CATSLFDEQFF
TRBJ2-5 TRBV2 CASRGRVGETQYF
TRBJ2-1 TRBV7-2 CASSLEGTSGRFYNEQFF
TRBJ2-5 TRBV5-1 CASSSGQGSETQYF
TRBJ2-3 TRBV5-1 CASSRRQGAFFETQYF
TRBJ2-1 TRBV7-2 CASSLAPSELGRGEQFF
TRBJ2-1 TRBV7-9 CASSPSGISYNEQFF
TRBJ2-7 TRBV27 CASSWGLAKYEQYF
TRBJ2-2 TRBV20-1 CSASGLPDGAGELFF
TRBJ1-5 TRBV3-1/TRBV3-2 CASSQDRQPQHF
TRBJ1-6 TRBV6-5 CASGGGTYNSPLHF
TRBJ2-3 TRBV10-3 CAISVGDRGTDTQYF
TRBJ2-5 TRBV9 CASSVRGNEAQYF
TRBJ1-1 TRBV10-1 CASSGMTGAFF
TRBJ2-1 TRBV10-3 CAISESRGGEQFF
TRBJ2-3 TRBV12-3/TRBV12-4 CASSSEYTDTQYF
TRBJ1-2 TRBV6-6 CASSPQGVWGYTF
TRBJ2-5 TRBV19 CASNSPGLVGETQYF
TRBJ1-4 TRBV7-3 CASSLSRQGSTNEKLFF
TRBJ1-1 TRBV27 CASSSPGQALEAFF
TRBJ1-1 TRBV18 CASSPLKGDGVAFF
TRBJ2-2 TRBV27 CASSLRLAGGRGTGELFF
TRBJ1-1 TRBV5-1 CASSTTPRDRDHTEAFF
TRBJ2-4 TRBV18 CASRQGAKNIQYF
TRBJ1-6 TRBV5-1 CASRKGFDSPLHF
TRBJ2-3 TRBV7-9 CASSLSSGGPTDTQYF
TRBJ1-2 TRBV28 CASRWDNRGYTF
TRBJ2-7 TRBV7-8 CASSPGGPPEQYF
TRBJ1-3 TRBV28 CASIRGNSGNTIYF
TRBJ1-5 TRBV10-3 CATGRGAIRGNQPQHF
TRBJ1-3 TRBV28 CASSLPGGLTSGNTIYF
TRBJ1-5 TRBV19 CASTTGVGNQPQHF
TRBJ1-2 TRBV6-5 CASSYLRTGINYGYTF
TRBJ2-1 TRBV2 CAGGTSGTNEQFF
TRBJ2-5 TRBV6-5 CASSSYITQGETQYF
TRBJ1-1 TRBV4-1 CASSPSGAEAFF
TRBJ2-2 TRBV7-9 CASRAEGAKKANTGELFF
TRBJ1-1 TRBV28 CASSLWGQGSRHTEAFF
TRBJ2-7 TRBV5-1 CASSTGAGNYEQYF
TRBJ2-1 TRBV7-3 CASSTTGQTYNEQFF
TRBJ2-3 TRBV27 CASSRFWRRLLAGGVTDTQYF
TRBJ2-1 TRBV3-1/TRBV3-2 CASSPTGTLTYNEQFF
TRBJ2-3 TRBV4-1 CASSQATGLGGGTDTQYF
TRBJ2-5 TRBV2 CASKPGAGEETQYF
TRBJ2-3 TRBV3-1/TRBV3-2 CASSRSGADTQYF
TRBJ1-6 TRBV7-6 CASSLGQVLTPLHF
TRBJ2-1 TRBV4-1 CASSRTSTEQFF
TRBJ1-1 TRBV4-2 CASSQAQEGQGRREAFF
TRBJ1-5 TRBV19 CASSIAGTVNQPQHF